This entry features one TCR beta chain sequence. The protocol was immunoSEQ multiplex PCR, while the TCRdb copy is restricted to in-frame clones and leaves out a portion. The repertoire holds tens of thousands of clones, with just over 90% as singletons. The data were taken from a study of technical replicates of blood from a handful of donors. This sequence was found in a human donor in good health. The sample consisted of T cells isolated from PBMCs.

The CDR3 bases are TGTGCCAGCAGCCACAATTCCCCAAACACCGGGGAGCTGTTTTTT. Protein sequence: CASSHNSPNTGELFF. This chain links TRBV4-2 with TRBJ2-2; D gene unclear. CDR3 length equals 15 residues. Looked up from germline, CDR1 is LGHNA and CDR2 is YNFKEQ. V was shortened by 3 bases and J by 2 bases, with 10 bases between the two germline ends.